The following is a T cell receptor (beta chain) sequence with its context. Its ends do not fully match the called genes, so a read error is possible. The entry originates in a study of blood T cell repertoires in COVID-19. This CDR3 is 17 amino acids long. CDR1 and CDR2 from the germline V gene are KGHDR and SFDVKD. The data were produced by immunoSEQ multiplex PCR, yet TCRdb's version contains in-frame clones alone and is incomplete. In the table there are about 94,000 clones, 80% to 85% of which are singletons. The rearrangement uses TRBV24-1 and TRBJ1-3, with D possibly TRBD1 on 6 matching bases. The TCR comes from a man aged 60-69 years with acute or convalescent COVID-19. Sequenced material: peripheral blood. CDR3 nucleotide sequence: TGTGTCACCAGTGAAGGGACACGGAGTAGCTCTGGAAACACCATATATTTT. Protein: CVTSEGTRSSSGNTIYF.